This TCR beta chain was captured in a study of T cell responses to AZD1222 COVID-19 vaccine. With respect to this clone: What it recognizes is unknown.

In germline, CDR1 is LNHDA, CDR2 SQIVND (reference sequence). This CDR3 is 13 amino acids long. Trimming pared 6 bases from V and 3 bases from J, leaving 11 bases between. Profiling relied on immunoSEQ multiplex PCR, and the TCRdb table lists in-frame clones only, not all of them. The table includes over 85,000 clones, roughly 85% detected once. Notes on the study in general: Spike-wide vaccine-associated CD4 TCRs dominated at 160-218 and 743-854.

The origin of this receptor is an adult in good health. V and J are TRBV19 and TRBJ1-1; the D is unclear. The source was peripheral blood, collected on day 0 of AZD1222 vaccination. The CDR3 sequence is CASSPDGYTEAFF. The CDR3 DNA follows: TGTGCCAGTAGCCCCGACGGGTACACTGAAGCTTTCTTT.